Each of the 14 T cell receptor beta chains below was sequenced from the same sample in a study of T cells in Graves' hyperthyroidism and ophthalmopathy. Using RNA transcripts as the source, TCR beta CDR3 regions were amplified. TCR CDR3 regions were first amplified by RT-PCR with HTBI primers. TCRdb analysed the multiplex PCR reads with MiXCR anew, one entry per CDR3 protein. The sample carries about 560,000 distinct CDR3 sequences, around 17% recorded once. The sample comprised blood. The source of these receptors is a woman between 18 and 30 years old with Graves' hyperthyroidism.

This clonotype was seen many times. The J gene is TRBJ1-1, the V gene TRBV27, with 8 bases identical to TRBD1. This CDR3 contains 15 residues. Germline V CDR1 and CDR2: MNHEY, SMNVEV (reference sequence). V was clipped by 6 bases and J by 0 bases; unmatched bases: 6. The CDR3 DNA reads TGTGCCAGCAGCCTATCGGACAGGGTGAACACTGAAGCTTTCTTT. Its protein is CASSLSDRVNTEAFF.

The chain joins TRBV3-1 to TRBJ2-1; the match to TRBD2 covers 7 bases. The CDR3 contains 14 residues. Per the germline V gene, CDR1 is LGHDT and CDR2 is YNNKEL (reference sequence). The V and J ends lost 4 bases and 6 bases, in that order; junction bases with no gene match: 6. Here the CDR3 reads CASSPLGGSNEQFF. The CDR3 DNA sequence: TGTGCCAGCAGCCCCCTGGGGGGGAGCAATGAGCAGTTCTTC.

This clonotype is a singleton in its sample. A much larger clone is a single base away; this may be a read error. This sequence joins TRBV10-1 and TRBJ2-3, with unresolved D. CDR1 WNHNN and CDR2 SYGVQD come from the germline V gene (reference sequence). The CDR3 loop spans 17 amino acids. Trimming took off 2 bases at V and 0 bases at J, with 15 bases between the two ends. The CDR3 nucleotides read TGCGCCAGCAGTGAGCTTGAGGTCAGAGCTAGCACAGATACGCAGTATTTT. This gives the protein CASSELEVRASTDTQYF.

This clonotype was picked up a small number of times. The V call is TRBV19, the J call TRBJ1-6; 9 nucleotides line up with TRBD1. CDR3 size: 15 residues. In germline, CDR1 is LNHDA, CDR2 SQIVND (reference sequence). The V segment lost 6 bases and the J segment 7 bases; nucleotides outside the gene matches: 7. The CDR3 sequence is CASRPRDRENSPLHF. CDR3 nucleotides: TGTGCCAGTAGACCACGGGACAGGGAAAATTCACCCCTCCACTTT. The full variable domain, its missing parts supplied by reference TRBV19 and TRBJ1-6, is DGGITQSPKYLFRKEGQNVTLSCEQNLNHDAMYWYRQDPGQGLRLIYYSQIVNDFQKGDIAEGYSVSREKKESFPLTVTSAQKNPTAFYLCASRPRDRENSPLHFGNGTRLTVT.

This clonotype was counted ten times or more. The chain links TRBV12-3 or TRBV12-4 to TRBJ1-1, with D unresolved. V gave up 5 bases and J gave up 2 bases, with 15 bases separating them. The CDR3 runs 15 residues. CDR3 nucleotides: TGTGCCAGCAGTGCGTATCGGCGGATAAACACTGAAGCTTTCTTT. It is translated as CASSAYRRINTEAFF.

This clonotype was detected many times. V gene TRBV7-2 combines with J gene TRBJ2-3; D is ambiguous. Between the trimmed V and J ends, which lost 7 bases and 2 bases, there was a span of 7 bases. Germline lookup yields CDR1 SGHTA and CDR2 FQGNSA. The CDR3 is 12 residues long. CDR3 DNA: TGTGCCAGCACCGTTAACACAGATACGCAGTATTTT. It yields the protein CASTVNTDTQYF.

This clonotype was observed many times. The chain combines TRBV20-1 with TRBJ2-7; D unclear. The CDR3 is 14 amino acids. The V gene lost 0 bases and the J gene lost 4 bases, with 13 bases spanning the gap. Germline CDR1 reads DFQATT; CDR2 reads SNEGSKA (reference sequence). This chain's CDR3 is CSAREGSRKYEQYF. The DNA for the CDR3 is TGCAGTGCTAGAGAGGGGTCGCGCAAATACGAGCAGTACTTC.

The chain couples TRBV20-1 to TRBJ1-1; D is unresolved. The CDR3 runs to 14 residues. The germline CDR1 and CDR2 sequences are DFQATT and SNEGSKA (reference sequence). V lost 5 bases, J lost 0 bases, and 13 bases lay in between. The CDR3 DNA reads TGCAGTGCTTCAAGCCAGGTAATGAACACTGAAGCTTTCTTT. Residues: CSASSQVMNTEAFF.

The sample holds a few counts of this clonotype. This chain joins TRBV12-3 or TRBV12-4 and TRBJ1-1; 7 bases match TRBD1. The CDR3 loop spans 16 amino acids. The V gene end was trimmed by 5 bases and the J gene end by 0 bases; junction bases not matched to a gene: 9. The DNA for the CDR3 is TGTGCCAGCAGTCCCAACAGGGGAGGGTTGAACACTGAAGCTTTCTTT. As protein: CASSPNRGGLNTEAFF.

The V and J genes are TRBV24-1 and TRBJ2-1, with 8 bases aligning to TRBD2. V trimming: 4 bases; J trimming: 8 bases; junction bases outside the gene matches: 12. The CDR3 is 16 residues long. Germline lookup yields CDR1 KGHDR and CDR2 SFDVKD. CDR3 sequence: CATSDQVQREFDEQFF. The CDR3 DNA follows: TGTGCCACCAGTGACCAAGTCCAGCGGGAGTTTGATGAGCAGTTCTTC.

A note on this clonotype: A read error may produce the germline difference seen at one junction end. The chain links TRBV5-6 to TRBJ1-1; D is unresolved. The germline V gene encodes CDR1 SGHDT and CDR2 YYEEEE. The CDR3 has 15 residues. The CDR3 reads CASSSPGSPNTVAFF. The CDR3 DNA sequence: TGTGCCAGCAGCTCTCCAGGCAGTCCGAACACTGTAGCTTTCTTT.

This clonotype came up a few times. The genes are TRBV20-1 and TRBJ1-1; weak D call: TRBD1 (6 bases). CDR1 DFQATT and CDR2 SNEGSKA come from the germline V gene (reference sequence). V lost 6 bases, J lost 0 bases, and 17 bases lay in between. This CDR3 comprises 15 residues. The CDR3 loop reads CSAKKQGGMNTEAFF. In DNA, the CDR3 is TGCAGTGCGAAAAAACAGGGAGGGATGAACACTGAAGCTTTCTTT.

This clonotype appeared many times. The chain uses TRBV20-1 and TRBJ2-5; 7 nucleotides line up with TRBD1. Trimming removed 5 bases from V and 0 bases from J; junction bases left unmatched: 6. The germline CDR1 and CDR2 sequences are DFQATT and SNEGSKA (reference sequence). The CDR3 extends over 14 amino acids. CDR3 DNA sequence: TGCAGTGCTGGAGGACAGGATTACCAAGAGACCCAGTACTTC. As protein: CSAGGQDYQETQYF.

Note on this clonotype: This may be a read error: a much more frequent sequence differs by one nucleotide. The V call is TRBV6-1, the J call TRBJ2-1; D is ambiguous. V was trimmed by 3 bases and J by 5 bases, leaving 5 bases between them. The CDR3 extends over 12 amino acids. CDR1 and CDR2 from the germline V gene are MNHNS and SASEGT. The CDR3 loop reads CASSDWDNEQFF. The DNA for the CDR3 is TGTGCCAGCAGTGATTGGGACAATGAGCAGTTCTTC.